This TCR beta chain was obtained from a study of metastatic and nonmetastatic thyroid tumors (dated by TCRdb to about 2020). For the study in its entirety: Repertoires from peripheral blood and from tumor or nodule tissue samples of malignant and benign thyroid patients were compared. Study-level results and caveats: In both blood and tumor samples, TCR beta diversity was reported to be significantly higher in malignant tumors than in benign nodules.

This clone was seen a few times. This clone's antigen is unknown. A much larger clone lies a single base off, so this may be a read error. Other DNA sequences from this sample encode an identical CDR3 as well. The receptor library was made with PCR. The listed sequencing device is Illumina HiSeq 4000. High-throughput sequencing was used to profile the CDR3 region of the TCR beta-chain in every patient. Concerning the study's data processing: CDR3 differences across clinicopathological groups were used to build a classifier for discriminating distant-metastatic papillary thyroid cancer patients. To measure repertoire diversity the researchers used the Shannon index, while the Morisita-Horn index served to gauge how similar the tumor and blood repertoires were. TCRdb took the public reads, trimmed them with fastp at Q25, ran MiXCR for clone calling and kept in-frame beta chains. These V and J calls rely on TCRdb rather than the paper's analysis. The sample profile shows roughly 30,000 clones; roughly a sixth of them were found once. The top ten clones comprise about 7% of the sample.

Trimming costs V 1 base and J 4 bases, and their ends lie 19 bases apart. Including cysteine and phenylalanine, the CDR3 has 17 amino acids. CDR3 DNA is the only sequence kept; it has 51 bases, read in frame from the first base. Before undergoing thyroid surgery, none of the patients had been given any kind of treatment. Patient clinical samples collected from about 2012 to 2018 were retrospectively analysed using T-cell receptor beta sequencing. This TCR came from a female donor with papillary thyroid cancer or a benign thyroid nodule (not recorded which). Some clones in this sample may be carry-over from other donors' samples. The sequencing sample was made of blood. The chain is made from TRBV12-3 or TRBV12-4 and TRBJ2-5, with TRBD2 as a weak D call on 5 bases. The nucleotide sequence is TGTGCCAGCAGTTTAGTTGGGCTAGCTGGAGTAAGAGAGACCCAGTACTTC. This sequence encodes CASSLVGLAGVRETQYF.